These 15 T cell receptor beta chains originate from one sample sequenced in a study of shared clonotypes between healthy human individuals. The data were produced by immunoSEQ multiplex PCR, yet TCRdb's version contains in-frame clones alone and is incomplete. The sample includes about 710,000 clones, 72% of them seen just once. Material: memory CD4+ T cells sorted from blood. Subset here: CD45RA-negative fraction. The receptor set was obtained from a woman under 40 in good health.

The rearrangement joins TRBV5-1 to TRBJ2-5, with 10 bases fitting TRBD1. CDR3 length: 13 amino acids. Germline CDR1 and CDR2: SGHRS and YFSETQ. Germline trimming cut 7 bases from V and 6 bases from J; bases unmatched to any gene: 6. CDR3 region: CASGQGGEKTQYF. CDR3 coding DNA: TGCGCCAGCGGACAGGGGGGCGAGAAGACCCAGTACTTC.

The J gene is TRBJ1-5, the V gene TRBV7-2; D uncertain. The CDR3 is 16 residues long. From germline, CDR1 is SGHTA and CDR2 FQGNSA. Trimming took off 1 base at V and 3 bases at J, with 13 bases between the two ends. CDR3 region: CASSLGALLHNQPQHF. In DNA form, the CDR3 reads TGTGCCAGCAGCTTAGGGGCCCTCCTACACAATCAGCCCCAGCATTTT. The variable domain in full, completed from reference TRBV7-2 and TRBJ1-5, reads GAGVSQSPSNKVTEKGKDVELRCDPISGHTALYWYRQSLGQGLEFLIYFQGNSAPDKSGLPSDRFSAERTGGSVSTLTIQRTQQEDSAVYLCASSLGALLHNQPQHFGDGTRLSIL.

This clone came up once. The chain couples TRBV28 to TRBJ1-3; perhaps TRBD1 as D (5 bases). V dropped 7 bases and J dropped 4 bases, with 17 bases sitting between them. The V gene's germline CDR1 is MDHEN and CDR2 SYDVKM. There are 15 residues in the CDR3. The CDR3 reads CASTPGSSAGNTIYF. CDR3 sequence (DNA): TGTGCCAGCACCCCAGGGTCTTCGGCCGGAAACACCATATATTTT. Based on the CDR3 plus reference TRBV28 and TRBJ1-3, the full variable domain is DVKVTQSSRYLVKRTGEKVFLECVQDMDHENMFWYRQDPGLGLRLIYFSYDVKMKEKGDIPEGYSVSREKKERFSLILESASTNQTSMYLCASTPGSSAGNTIYFGEGSWLTVV.

The chain carries TRBV5-1 and TRBJ2-3; D gene unclear. V lost 4 bases to trimming and J lost 7 bases, with 13 bases between them. Germline V CDR1 and CDR2: SGHRS, YFSETQ. The CDR3 is 13 amino acids. Written as DNA, the CDR3 is TGCGCCAGCAGCCTCCCCTCGATGAATACGCAGTATTTT. Its protein is CASSLPSMNTQYF.

CDR3: CASSLQGAWTEAFF. The DNA for the CDR3 is TGCGCCAGCAGCCTACAGGGGGCCTGGACTGAAGCTTTCTTT. This chain links TRBV5-1 with TRBJ1-1, with 9 bases fitting TRBD1. Germline V gives CDR1 SGHRS, CDR2 YFSETQ. The junction had 6 bases not matched to a gene; V was cut back by 4 bases and J by 5 bases. The CDR3 covers 14 residues.

The rearrangement links TRBV5-1 to TRBJ2-5, with a weak D call TRBD1 (6 bases). V was pared by 4 bases and J by 0 bases, with 13 bases between. Looked up from germline, CDR1 is SGHRS and CDR2 is YFSETQ. CDR3 length: 15 amino acids. CDR3 region: CASSTGHQYQETQYF. The CDR3 DNA reads TGCGCCAGCAGCACGGGACACCAGTACCAAGAGACCCAGTACTTC.

V usage is TRBV5-1 and J usage is TRBJ2-2; D uncertain. In germline, CDR1 is SGHRS, CDR2 YFSETQ. V lost 0 bases and J lost 6, with 9 bases in between. The CDR3 is 14 residues long. The CDR3 DNA sequence: TGCGCCAGCAGCTTGGTCGCGTCGGCCGGGGAGCTGTTTTTT. Protein sequence: CASSLVASAGELFF.

In this sample, this clone turned up once. The chain uses TRBV19 and TRBJ1-1; no firm D call. The V end lost 4 bases, the J end lost 1 base, and 7 bases lay between the germline ends. This CDR3 region has 13 residues. Germline V lookup: CDR1 LNHDA, CDR2 SQIVND (reference sequence). CDR3 coding DNA: TGTGCCAGTAGTAGCGCGGGGAACACTGAAGCTTTCTTT. It translates to CASSSAGNTEAFF.

This clone occurred once. The CDR3 sequence is CASSFDGVQPQHF. The CDR3 DNA is TGTGCCAGCAGCTTCGACGGGGTTCAGCCCCAGCATTTT. The chain combines TRBV11-2 with TRBJ1-5, with unresolved D. CDR3 length: 13 residues. Looked up from germline, CDR1 is SGHAT and CDR2 is FQNNGV. V gave up 3 bases and J gave up 6 bases, with 9 bases separating them.

DNA of the CDR3: TGTGCCAGCAGCCTGGGACTAAAAGACTACGAGCAGTACTTC. This translates into CASSLGLKDYEQYF. The V gene is TRBV4-2, the J gene TRBJ2-7; 7 bases are shared with TRBD2. V lost 4 bases, J lost 3 bases, and 6 bases stayed unmatched. CDR1 LGHNA and CDR2 YNFKEQ come from the germline V gene. The CDR3 loop spans 14 amino acids.

CDR3 sequence: CASSESRDSYGYTF. The DNA for the CDR3 is TGCGCCAGCAGTGAGTCGAGGGACAGCTATGGCTACACCTTC. J is TRBJ1-2 and V is TRBV10-2, with 7 bases that match TRBD1. This CDR3 region has 14 residues. V gave up 0 bases and J gave up 4 bases; unmatched junction bases: 2. Germline V gene sequence: CDR1 WSHSY, CDR2 SAAADI.

The V call is TRBV28, the J call TRBJ1-1; 8 nucleotides align to TRBD1. Unmatched junction bases numbered 15, after V lost 8 bases and J lost 7 bases. The CDR3 contains 15 residues. In germline, CDR1 is MDHEN, CDR2 SYDVKM. CDR3 loop: CASSRQGAKQGEAFF. The DNA of the CDR3 is TGTGCCAGCTCCCGCCAGGGGGCGAAGCAAGGTGAAGCTTTCTTT.

This clone has just a few counts. The chain joins TRBV4-1 to TRBJ2-5, with 13 positions matching TRBD2. The CDR3 has 19 residues. Germline V gene data show CDR1 as MGHRA and CDR2 as YSYEKL. V shed 4 bases and J 2 bases; nucleotides not matched to a gene: 13. The CDR3 coding sequence is TGCGCCAGCAGCCGATACGTCTCGGGGACTAGCGGGAATCAAGAGACCCAGTACTTC. Protein product: CASSRYVSGTSGNQETQYF.

The rearrangement links TRBV5-4 to TRBJ2-7; 8 bases map to TRBD1. Germline V gene sequence: CDR1 SGHNT, CDR2 YYREEE (reference sequence). V was pared by 5 bases and J by 5 bases, with 9 bases of the junction left unmatched. The CDR3 extends over 14 amino acids. This chain's CDR3 is CASRADRGGHEQYF. In nucleotides, the CDR3 is TGTGCCAGCAGAGCCGACAGGGGTGGCCACGAGCAGTACTTC. The full variable domain, rest sourced from reference TRBV5-4 and TRBJ2-7, is ETGVTQSPTHLIKTRGQQVTLRCSSQSGHNTVSWYQQALGQGPQFIFQYYREEENGRGNFPPRFSGLQFPNYSSELNVNALELDDSALYLCASRADRGGHEQYFGPGTRLTVT.

Details on this clone: It may be a read error: a sequence one base away is much more abundant. Other DNA sequences in this specimen translate into the identical CDR3. The chain links TRBV19 to TRBJ2-5; TRBD2 matches 10 bases. The CDR3 is 15 residues long. The V gene's germline CDR1 is LNHDA and CDR2 SQIVND (reference sequence). With V trimmed by 4 bases and J by 5 bases, 7 bases remained unmatched. The DNA for the CDR3 is TGTGCCAGTAGTACCCTAGCGGGGGCCCAGGAGACCCAGTACTTC. It codes for CASSTLAGAQETQYF.